This is a list of T cell receptor beta chains from one sample in a study of shared clonotypes between healthy human individuals. Sequencing used immunoSEQ multiplex PCR; TCRdb keeps in-frame clones, though not all of them. The table lists about 550,000 clones, just under 97% of them singletons. The specimen was naive CD8+ T cells sorted from blood. The receptors were sampled from a woman younger than 45 in good health. Each CDR3 is given with its conserved first and last residue. A D gene is named only where the DNA matches it firmly. Clone size is given for some rows only: seen once, a few or many times, or a class if the clone is expanded.

CDR3,DNA,J,V,D,size
CASSMGRNNEQFF,TGTGCCAGCAGCATGGGACGCAACAATGAGCAGTTCTTC,TRBJ2-1,TRBV7-6,NA,NA
CASSETGAAQYF,TGTGCCAGCAGCGAGACAGGGGCGGCGCAGTACTTC,TRBJ2-7,TRBV7-6,TRBD1,few
CSVGYSLSTDTQYF,TGCAGCGTCGGCTATTCTCTCAGCACAGATACGCAGTATTTT,TRBJ2-3,TRBV29-1,NA,NA
CASQPATGSGELFF,TGCGCCAGCCAACCCGCAACAGGGTCCGGGGAGCTGTTTTTT,TRBJ2-2,TRBV5-1,NA,NA
CASSSGVGQGNTGELFF,TGCGCCAGCAGCTCTGGCGTGGGACAGGGGAACACCGGGGAGCTGTTTTTT,TRBJ2-2,TRBV5-1,TRBD1,NA
CASSLGGRDTEAFF,TGTGCCAGCAGTTTAGGGGGCCGGGACACTGAAGCTTTCTTT,TRBJ1-1,TRBV28,NA,NA
CASSWREATGELFF,TGTGCCAGCAGCTGGCGGGAGGCCACCGGGGAGCTGTTTTTT,TRBJ2-2,TRBV7-7,TRBD2,NA
CASSAIKHPEAEDTNYGYTF,TGTGCCAGCAGTGCTATAAAACACCCTGAGGCCGAAGATACTAACTATGGCTACACCTTC,TRBJ1-2,TRBV6-1,NA,NA
CAAELSGNTIYF,TGTGCCGCAGAGCTCTCTGGAAACACCATATATTTT,TRBJ1-3,TRBV7-9,NA,NA
CASSPPLSGRSNEQFF,TGTGCCAGCAGCCCACCACTTAGCGGGAGAAGCAATGAGCAGTTCTTC,TRBJ2-1,TRBV7-9,TRBD2,NA
CASSFTTYEQYF,TGTGCCAGCAGTTTTACGACCTACGAGCAGTACTTC,TRBJ2-7,TRBV28,NA,NA
CAWSGGLREYTDTQYF,TGTGCCTGGAGTGGGGGTCTGCGGGAGTACACAGATACGCAGTATTTT,TRBJ2-3,TRBV30,TRBD2,NA
CATSTTRGAHEQYF,TGTGCCACCAGCACCACGAGGGGGGCCCACGAGCAGTACTTC,TRBJ2-7,TRBV15,NA,NA
CASSLASTGELFF,TGTGCCAGCAGTTTAGCGAGCACCGGGGAGCTGTTTTTT,TRBJ2-2,TRBV28,NA,NA
CASSLGGGQRSGANVLTF,TGTGCCAGCAGCTTAGGAGGGGGCCAACGGTCTGGGGCCAACGTCCTGACTTTC,TRBJ2-6,TRBV7-9,TRBD1,NA
CASSLDLGLAYEQYF,TGTGCCAGCAGCTTAGACCTGGGACTAGCCTACGAGCAGTACTTC,TRBJ2-7,TRBV11-2,TRBD2,NA
CASSEGTYSNQPQHF,TGTGCCAGCAGTGAAGGGACCTATAGCAATCAGCCCCAGCATTTT,TRBJ1-5,TRBV6-1,NA,NA
CASSLGREEPQHF,TGTGCCAGCAGCTTGGGTAGAGAGGAGCCCCAGCATTTT,TRBJ1-5,TRBV7-9,NA,once
CASSQESSVYNEQFF,TGCGCCAGCAGCCAAGAATCTAGCGTCTACAATGAGCAGTTCTTC,TRBJ2-1,TRBV4-1,NA,NA
CASSLVVRDGTDTQYF,TGTGCCAGCAGCTTAGTCGTGCGGGACGGGACAGATACGCAGTATTTT,TRBJ2-3,TRBV11-2,NA,NA
CASTHGGNTEAFF,TGTGCCAGCACCCACGGAGGGAACACTGAAGCTTTCTTT,TRBJ1-1,TRBV5-4,NA,NA
CASSLGTAEQFF,TGTGCCAGCAGTTTAGGGACAGCTGAGCAGTTCTTC,TRBJ2-1,TRBV27,TRBD1,NA
CASSGDRGFTSGSLYEQYF,TGTGCCAGCAGTGGGGACAGGGGGTTCACTAGCGGGAGCTTATACGAGCAGTACTTC,TRBJ2-7,TRBV28,NA,NA
CATIFSPDSGANVLTF,TGTGCCACCATTTTCTCACCTGACTCTGGGGCCAACGTCCTGACTTTC,TRBJ2-6,TRBV6-5,NA,NA
CASSGQGSYEQYF,TGTGCCAGCAGCGGGCAGGGCTCCTACGAGCAGTACTTC,TRBJ2-7,TRBV9,NA,NA
CASDGAYEQYF,TGTGCCAGTGACGGTGCCTACGAGCAGTACTTC,TRBJ2-7,TRBV2,NA,NA
CASSSDVGEQFF,TGTGCCAGCAGCTCCGATGTGGGTGAGCAGTTCTTC,TRBJ2-1,TRBV28,NA,NA
CASSAQTGNTGELFF,TGTGCCAGCAGCGCCCAGACAGGGAACACCGGGGAGCTGTTTTTT,TRBJ2-2,TRBV2,NA,NA
CASGGLAGWASTDTQYF,TGTGCCAGCGGAGGACTAGCGGGATGGGCTAGCACAGATACGCAGTATTTT,TRBJ2-3,TRBV2,TRBD2,once
CASSPGQGLRETQYF,TGTGCCAGCAGCCCAGGACAGGGGTTGCGAGAGACCCAGTACTTC,TRBJ2-5,TRBV9,TRBD1,NA
CASSIRASTDTQYF,TGTGCCAGCAGTATCAGGGCTAGCACAGATACGCAGTATTTT,TRBJ2-3,TRBV27,NA,NA
CASSLGAGGGREQYF,TGTGCCAGCAGCTTAGGAGCGGGAGGAGGTCGCGAGCAGTACTTC,TRBJ2-7,TRBV7-9,TRBD2,once
CASSAGLYEQYF,TGTGCCAGCAGCGCGGGACTCTACGAGCAGTACTTC,TRBJ2-7,TRBV11-2,NA,NA
CASSQGTNYEQYF,TGTGCCAGCAGTCAAGGGACTAACTACGAGCAGTACTTC,TRBJ2-7,TRBV6-5,TRBD2,NA
CASSSALQENTGELFF,TGTGCCAGCAGCTCCGCCTTACAGGAGAACACCGGGGAGCTGTTTTTT,TRBJ2-2,TRBV11-2,NA,NA
CASSFPPSGSDEQYF,TGTGCCAGCAGTTTCCCCCCTAGCGGGAGTGACGAGCAGTACTTC,TRBJ2-7,TRBV28,TRBD2,NA
CATNDRGNAGELFF,TGTGCCACCAACGACAGGGGCAACGCCGGGGAGCTGTTTTTT,TRBJ2-2,TRBV6-1,TRBD1,NA
CASSSPLGPQQFF,TGTGCCAGCAGCTCCCCTTTGGGACCCCAGCAGTTCTTC,TRBJ2-1,TRBV7-9,NA,NA
CASSYIRDRTYEQYF,TGTGCCAGCAGTTACATCCGGGACAGGACCTACGAGCAGTACTTC,TRBJ2-7,TRBV6-6,TRBD1,NA
CATRIGPNYGYTF,TGTGCCACCAGAATCGGCCCTAACTATGGCTACACCTTC,TRBJ1-2,TRBV27,NA,NA
CASSLGRAPYEQYF,TGTGCCAGCAGCTTGGGTAGGGCCCCCTACGAGCAGTACTTC,TRBJ2-7,TRBV5-5,NA,NA
CSVVAGRDYEQYF,TGCAGCGTTGTGGCGGGGCGGGACTACGAGCAGTACTTC,TRBJ2-7,TRBV29-1,NA,NA
CASSPGLGGDGNEQYF,TGTGCCAGCAGCCCAGGACTGGGGGGTGATGGTAACGAGCAGTACTTC,TRBJ2-7,TRBV11-2,NA,NA
CASSFRDRGLSGYTF,TGTGCCAGCAGCTTCCGGGACAGGGGGTTAAGTGGCTACACCTTC,TRBJ1-2,TRBV9,TRBD1,NA
CASTALGGMNTEAFF,TGTGCCAGCACTGCGCTGGGGGGAATGAACACTGAAGCTTTCTTT,TRBJ1-1,TRBV27,NA,NA
CATGASSSYNEQFF,TGTGCCACTGGGGCGAGTAGCTCCTACAATGAGCAGTTCTTC,TRBJ2-1,TRBV19,NA,once
CASSALRVGPTEVEAFF,TGTGCCAGCAGTGCACTCCGGGTAGGACCCACGGAGGTTGAAGCTTTCTTT,TRBJ1-1,TRBV2,NA,NA